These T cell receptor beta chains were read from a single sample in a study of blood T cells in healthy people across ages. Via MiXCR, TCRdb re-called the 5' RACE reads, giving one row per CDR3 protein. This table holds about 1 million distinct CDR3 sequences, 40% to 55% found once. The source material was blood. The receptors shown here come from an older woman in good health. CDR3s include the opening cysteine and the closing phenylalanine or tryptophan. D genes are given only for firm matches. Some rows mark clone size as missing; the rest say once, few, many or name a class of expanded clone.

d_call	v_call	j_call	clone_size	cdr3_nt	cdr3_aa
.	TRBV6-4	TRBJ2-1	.	TGTGCCAGCAGTAGCAGCGCAATGAACTACAATGAGCAGTTCTTC	CASSSSAMNYNEQFF
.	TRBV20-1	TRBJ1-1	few	TGCAGTGCTAGGGGGGTAAGAAGATTTGTGAACACTGAAGCTTTCTTT	CSARGVRRFVNTEAFF
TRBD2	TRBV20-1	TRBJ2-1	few	TGCAGTGCTAGCCCGACTAGCGGGAAGGTTATCTATGAGCAGTTCTTC	CSASPTSGKVIYEQFF
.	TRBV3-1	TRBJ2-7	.	TGTGCCAGCAGCCAAGGGCAAGAGGTTGCCGAGCAGTACTTC	CASSQGQEVAEQYF
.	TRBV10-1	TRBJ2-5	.	TGCGCCAGCAGTGATGGCGGAACCCAAGAGACCCAGTACTTC	CASSDGGTQETQYF
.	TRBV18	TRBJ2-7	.	TGTGCCAGCTCACCCGCGACTGACAGTTACGAGCAGTACTTC	CASSPATDSYEQYF
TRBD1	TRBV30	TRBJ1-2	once	TGTGCCTGTAATAGGGGAGGGGGCGTGTTGGGCTACACCTTC	CACNRGGGVLGYTF
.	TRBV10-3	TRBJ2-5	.	TGTGCCATCGCGGGACACACACGTGAGACCCAGTACTTC	CAIAGHTRETQYF
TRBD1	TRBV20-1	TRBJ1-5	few	TGCAGTGCCATTACAGGGGGCTATCAGCCCCAGCATTTT	CSAITGGYQPQHF
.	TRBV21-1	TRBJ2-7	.	TGTGCCAGCAGCAAAGGGTCGGGACAGAGCTCCTACGAGCAGTACTTC	CASSKGSGQSSYEQYF
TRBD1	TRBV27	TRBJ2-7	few	TGTGCCAGCAGTTTTGGGACAGGAGCGAACGAGCAGTACTTC	CASSFGTGANEQYF
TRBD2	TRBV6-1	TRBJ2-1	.	TGTGCCAGCAGTGACAGAACTAGCGGGGTGAGGCAGACCCAGTTCTTC	CASSDRTSGVRQTQFF
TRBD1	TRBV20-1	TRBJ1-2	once	TGCAGTGCTATCCCTCCTCCGGGACAGGGGGCGTACAACTATGGCTACACCTTC	CSAIPPPGQGAYNYGYTF
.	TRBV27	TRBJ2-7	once	TGTGCCAGCAGTAGATCCCCGGTCTACGAGCAGTACTTC	CASSRSPVYEQYF
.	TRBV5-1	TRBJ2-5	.	TGCGCCAGCAGTCCCCAAGCAGCGGGCCAAGAGACCCAGTACTTC	CASSPQAAGQETQYF
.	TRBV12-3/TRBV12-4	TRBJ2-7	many	TGTGCCAGCAGTCCCGGGTTTAATCCGTCGGGGCAGTACTTC	CASSPGFNPSGQYF
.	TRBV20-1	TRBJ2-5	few	TGCAGTGCTCAAAGGGGGGGGCCGGAGACCCAGTACTTC	CSAQRGGPETQYF
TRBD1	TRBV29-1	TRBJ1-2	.	TGCAGCGTTCCACCTGGGGGGTCAGGGGGCGGTGGCTACACCTTC	CSVPPGGSGGGGYTF
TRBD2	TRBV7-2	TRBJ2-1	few	TGTGCCAGCAGCTTGAAAGCGGGAGATATTGAGCAGTTCTTC	CASSLKAGDIEQFF
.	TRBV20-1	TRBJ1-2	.	TGCAGTGCCGGGGGTGGGGGACTCAACTATGGCTACACCTTC	CSAGGGGLNYGYTF
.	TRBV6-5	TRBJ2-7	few	TGTGCCAGCGCCCGGGGGTACGAGCAGTACTTC	CASARGYEQYF
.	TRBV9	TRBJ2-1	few	TGTGCCAGCAGCGCCTCCGGGACGGCCTACAATGAGCAGTTCTTC	CASSASGTAYNEQFF
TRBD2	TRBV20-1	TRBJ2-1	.	TGCAGTGCTAGAGATGCTATAACTAGCGGGGAGGGTCCTGAGCAGTTCTTC	CSARDAITSGEGPEQFF
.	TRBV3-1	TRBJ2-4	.	TGTGCCAGCAGCCACGCGACAGGCAAAAACATTCAATACTTC	CASSHATGKNIQYF
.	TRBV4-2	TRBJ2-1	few	TGTGCCAGCAGCCCACTAGATCGAAGTACTAATGAGCAGTTCTTC	CASSPLDRSTNEQFF
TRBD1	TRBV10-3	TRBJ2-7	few	TGTGCCATCAGCCCGACAGGGGGCATGGACGAGCAGTACTTC	CAISPTGGMDEQYF
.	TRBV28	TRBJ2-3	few	TGTGCCAGCTGCGGGGTCACAGATACGCAGTATTTT	CASCGVTDTQYF
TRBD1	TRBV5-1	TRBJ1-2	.	TGCGCCAGCAGCCCTACAGGGGGTTACTATGACTACACCTTC	CASSPTGGYYDYTF
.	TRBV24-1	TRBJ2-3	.	TGTGCCACCAGTGCAGGAGTAACGGGATGGAGCACAGATACGCAGTATTTT	CATSAGVTGWSTDTQYF
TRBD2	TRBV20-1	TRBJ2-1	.	TGCAGTGCTCCCTTGACTAGCGGGAGTTTCGATAAGCAGTTCTTC	CSAPLTSGSFDKQFF
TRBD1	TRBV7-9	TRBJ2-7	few	TGTGCCAGCAGCTCACTACGGGACAGACCCTACGAGCAGTACTTC	CASSSLRDRPYEQYF
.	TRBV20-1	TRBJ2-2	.	TGCAGTGCTAGAGCGGGGGCCGCAGTCGGGGAGCTGTTTTTT	CSARAGAAVGELFF
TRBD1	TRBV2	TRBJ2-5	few	TGTGCCAGCAGTGAACGTACACTTCACAGGGGCCCCCAAGAGACCCAGTACTTC	CASSERTLHRGPQETQYF
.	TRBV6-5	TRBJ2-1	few	TGTGCCAGCAGTCGGGGAGGGGGGGCCTACAATGAGCAGTTCTTC	CASSRGGGAYNEQFF
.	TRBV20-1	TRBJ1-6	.	TGCAGTGCTAGAGATTATGGGGTAAATAATTCACCCCTCCACTTT	CSARDYGVNNSPLHF
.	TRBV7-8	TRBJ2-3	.	TGTGCCAGCAGCTTAGGGCTAGCGAGGCTTAGCACAGATGCGCAGTATTTT	CASSLGLARLSTDAQYF
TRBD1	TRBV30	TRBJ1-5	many	TGTGCCTGGAGCGGGGACAGATTCAATCAGCCCCAGCATTTT	CAWSGDRFNQPQHF
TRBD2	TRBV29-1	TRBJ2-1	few	TGCAGCGTTGAAAAGGAGCGGGACCCCCTATTTGAGCAGTTCTTC	CSVEKERDPLFEQFF
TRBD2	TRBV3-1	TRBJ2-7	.	TGTGCCAGCAGCCGCGGATCGACTAGCGGCGAGCAGTACTTC	CASSRGSTSGEQYF
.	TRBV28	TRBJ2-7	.	TGTGCCAGCAGCCGAAGACCCGACTGGACAGTATCCTACGAGCAGTACTTC	CASSRRPDWTVSYEQYF
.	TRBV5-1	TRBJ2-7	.	TGCGCCTGCAGCCCGCAGGGCAGGGGCTACGAGCAGTACTTC	CACSPQGRGYEQYF
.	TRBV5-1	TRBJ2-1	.	TGCGCCAGCCCCTTTCCTTCCCGGCGGGCGACCTACAATGAGCAGTTCTTC	CASPFPSRRATYNEQFF
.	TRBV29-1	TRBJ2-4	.	TGCAGCGTCGCCCTCGGGCTCGGGAACATTCAGTACTTC	CSVALGLGNIQYF
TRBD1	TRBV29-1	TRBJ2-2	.	TGCAGCGTTGGACTTACAGGGGCCGGGGAGCTGTTTTTT	CSVGLTGAGELFF
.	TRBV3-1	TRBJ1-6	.	TGTGCCAGCAGCCAGATCGAGGGGGGGTCACCCCTCCACTTT	CASSQIEGGSPLHF
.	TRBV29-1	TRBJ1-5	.	TGCAGCGTTGAATGGGGGAGCAATCAGCCCCAGCATTTT	CSVEWGSNQPQHF
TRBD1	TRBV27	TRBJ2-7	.	TGTGCCAGCAAGACAGGGGGAGAGGAGCAGTACTTC	CASKTGGEEQYF
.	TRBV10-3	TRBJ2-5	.	TGTGCCATCAGTCGGCAGGGGACGAACAATGAGCAGTACTTC	CAISRQGTNNEQYF
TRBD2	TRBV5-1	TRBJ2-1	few	TGCGCCAGCGCCGGGACTAGCGGCCTAAATGAGCAGTTCTTC	CASAGTSGLNEQFF
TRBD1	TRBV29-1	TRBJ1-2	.	TGCAGCGGGCAGACAGGGCGGTACATGGGCTACACCTTC	CSGQTGRYMGYTF
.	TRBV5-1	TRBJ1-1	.	TGCGCCAGCAGCGCGATCGGACAGATGAACACTGAAGCTTTCTTT	CASSAIGQMNTEAFF
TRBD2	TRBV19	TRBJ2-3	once	TGTGCCAGTAGTTGGACTAGCGGACACACAGATACGCAGTATTTT	CASSWTSGHTDTQYF
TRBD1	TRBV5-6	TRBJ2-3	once	TGTGCCAGCAGCCTATTCCGGGACAGAAGCACAGATACGCAGTATTTT	CASSLFRDRSTDTQYF